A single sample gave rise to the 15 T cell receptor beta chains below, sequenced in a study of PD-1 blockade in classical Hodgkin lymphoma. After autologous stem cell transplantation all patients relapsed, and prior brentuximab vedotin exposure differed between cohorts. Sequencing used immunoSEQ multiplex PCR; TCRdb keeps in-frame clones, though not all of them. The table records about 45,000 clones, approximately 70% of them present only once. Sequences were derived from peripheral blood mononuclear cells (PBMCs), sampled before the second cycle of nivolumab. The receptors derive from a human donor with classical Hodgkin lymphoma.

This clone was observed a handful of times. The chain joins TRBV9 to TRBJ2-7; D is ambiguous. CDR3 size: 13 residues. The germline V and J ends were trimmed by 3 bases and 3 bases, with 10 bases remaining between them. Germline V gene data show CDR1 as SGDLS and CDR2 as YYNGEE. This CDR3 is CASSALLGYEQYF. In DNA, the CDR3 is TGTGCCAGCAGCGCCCTCCTGGGCTACGAGCAGTACTTC. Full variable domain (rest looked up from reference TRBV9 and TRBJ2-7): DSGVTQTPKHLITATGQRVTLRCSPRSGDLSVYWYQQSLDQGLQFLIQYYNGEERAKGNILERFSAQQFPDLHSELNLSSLELGDSALYFCASSALLGYEQYFGPGTRLTVT.

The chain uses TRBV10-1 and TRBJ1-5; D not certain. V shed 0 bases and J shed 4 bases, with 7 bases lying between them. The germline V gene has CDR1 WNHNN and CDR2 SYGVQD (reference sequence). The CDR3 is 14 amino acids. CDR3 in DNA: TGCGCCAGCAGTGAGTCGGGCGGTAATCAGCCCCAGCATTTT. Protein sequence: CASSESGGNQPQHF.

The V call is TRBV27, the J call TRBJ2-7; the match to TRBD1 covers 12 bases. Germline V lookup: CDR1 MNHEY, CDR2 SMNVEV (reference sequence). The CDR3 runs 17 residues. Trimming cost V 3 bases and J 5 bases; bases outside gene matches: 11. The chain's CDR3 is CASSFARGTGGGNEQYF. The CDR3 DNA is TGTGCCAGCAGTTTCGCCCGAGGGACAGGGGGCGGCAACGAGCAGTACTTC.

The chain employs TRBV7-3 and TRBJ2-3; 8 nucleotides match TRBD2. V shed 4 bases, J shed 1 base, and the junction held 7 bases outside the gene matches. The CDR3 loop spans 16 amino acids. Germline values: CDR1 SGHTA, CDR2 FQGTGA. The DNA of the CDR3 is TGTGCCAGCAGCTCCTCACCCGGGAGGGGCACAGATACGCAGTATTTT. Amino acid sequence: CASSSSPGRGTDTQYF.

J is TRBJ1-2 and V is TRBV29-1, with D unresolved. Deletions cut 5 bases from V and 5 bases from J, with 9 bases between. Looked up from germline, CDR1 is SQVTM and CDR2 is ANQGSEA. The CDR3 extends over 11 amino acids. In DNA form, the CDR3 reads TGCAGCGTTACAAGGGATTATGGCTACACCTTC. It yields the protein CSVTRDYGYTF.

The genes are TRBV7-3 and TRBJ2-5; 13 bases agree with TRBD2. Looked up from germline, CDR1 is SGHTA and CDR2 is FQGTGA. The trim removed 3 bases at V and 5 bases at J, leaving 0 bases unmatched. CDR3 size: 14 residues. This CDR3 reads CASSLTSGGETQYF. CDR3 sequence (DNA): TGTGCCAGCAGCTTGACTAGCGGGGGGGAGACCCAGTACTTC. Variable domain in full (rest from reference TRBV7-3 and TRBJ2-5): GAGVSQTPSNKVTEKGKYVELRCDPISGHTALYWYRQSLGQGPEFLIYFQGTGAADDSGLPNDRFFAVRPEGSVSTLKIQRTERGDSAVYLCASSLTSGGETQYFGPGTRLLVL.

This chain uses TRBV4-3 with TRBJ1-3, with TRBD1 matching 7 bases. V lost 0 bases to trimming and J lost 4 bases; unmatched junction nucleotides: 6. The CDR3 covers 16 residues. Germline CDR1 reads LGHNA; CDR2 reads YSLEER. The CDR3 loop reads CASSQDYRGSGNTIYF. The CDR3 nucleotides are TGCGCCAGCAGCCAAGATTACAGGGGATCAGGAAACACCATATATTTT.

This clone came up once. CDR3 amino acids: CAVTALSGQAFF. CDR3 in DNA: TGTGCCGTAACTGCCCTTTCGGGCCAAGCTTTCTTT. The chain is built from TRBV25-1 and TRBJ1-1, with unresolved D. Per germline, CDR1 MGHDK and CDR2 SYGVNS. Trimming pared 11 bases from V and 9 bases from J, leaving 19 bases between. The CDR3 loop spans 12 amino acids.

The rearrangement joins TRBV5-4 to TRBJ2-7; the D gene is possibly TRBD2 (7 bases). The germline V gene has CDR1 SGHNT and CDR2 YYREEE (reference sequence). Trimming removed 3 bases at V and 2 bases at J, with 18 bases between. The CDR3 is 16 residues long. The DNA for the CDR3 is TGTGCCAGCAGCTCGAGAGGACTAGGGACAACCTACGAGCAGTACTTC. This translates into CASSSRGLGTTYEQYF.

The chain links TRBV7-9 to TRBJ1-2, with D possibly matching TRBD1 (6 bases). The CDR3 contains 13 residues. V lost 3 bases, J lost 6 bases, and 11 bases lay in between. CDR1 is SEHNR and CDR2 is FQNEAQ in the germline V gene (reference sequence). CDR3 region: CASSLDSVHGYTF. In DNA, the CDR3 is TGTGCCAGCAGCTTGGACAGCGTTCATGGCTACACCTTC. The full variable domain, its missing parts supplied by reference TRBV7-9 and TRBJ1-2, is DTGVSQNPRHKITKRGQNVTFRCDPISEHNRLYWYRQTLGQGPEFLTYFQNEAQLEKSRLLSDRFSAERPKGSFSTLEIQRTEQGDSAMYLCASSLDSVHGYTFGSGTRLTVV.

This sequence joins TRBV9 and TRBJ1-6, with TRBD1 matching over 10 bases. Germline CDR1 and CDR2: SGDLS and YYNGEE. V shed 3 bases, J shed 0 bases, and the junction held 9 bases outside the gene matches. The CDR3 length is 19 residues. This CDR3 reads CASSARDRGISSYNSPLHF. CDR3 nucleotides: TGTGCCAGCAGCGCCCGGGACAGGGGTATATCCTCCTATAATTCACCCCTCCACTTT.

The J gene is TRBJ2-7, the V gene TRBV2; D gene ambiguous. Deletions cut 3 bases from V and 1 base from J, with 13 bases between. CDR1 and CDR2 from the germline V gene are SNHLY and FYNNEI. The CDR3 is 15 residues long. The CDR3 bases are TGTGCCAGCAGTGAGGGCAGCTATAGATCCTACGAGCAGTACTTC. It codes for CASSEGSYRSYEQYF. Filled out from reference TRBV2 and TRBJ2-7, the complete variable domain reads EPEVTQTPSHQVTQMGQEVILRCVPISNHLYFYWYRQILGQKVEFLVSFYNNEISEKSEIFDDQFSVERPDGSNFTLKIRSTKLEDSAMYFCASSEGSYRSYEQYFGPGTRLTVT.

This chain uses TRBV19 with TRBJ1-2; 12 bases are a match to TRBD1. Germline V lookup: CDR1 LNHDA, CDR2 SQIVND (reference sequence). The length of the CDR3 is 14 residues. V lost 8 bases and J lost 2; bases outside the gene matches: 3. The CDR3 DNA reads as TGTGCCAGTGGGGACAGGGGGCGAAACTATGGCTACACCTTC. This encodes CASGDRGRNYGYTF.

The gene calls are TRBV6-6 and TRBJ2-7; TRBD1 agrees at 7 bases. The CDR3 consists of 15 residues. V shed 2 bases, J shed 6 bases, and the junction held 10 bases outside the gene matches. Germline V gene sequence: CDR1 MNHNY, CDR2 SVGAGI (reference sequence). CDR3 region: CASSYPGGQLGEQYF. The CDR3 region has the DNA TGTGCCAGCAGTTACCCTGGGGGACAGTTAGGCGAGCAGTACTTC.

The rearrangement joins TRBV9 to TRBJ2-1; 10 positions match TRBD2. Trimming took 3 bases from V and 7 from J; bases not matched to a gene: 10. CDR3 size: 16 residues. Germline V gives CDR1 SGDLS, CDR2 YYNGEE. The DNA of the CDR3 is TGTGCCAGCAGCGCAACGGTGGGACTAGCGACAAATGAGCAGTTCTTC. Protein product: CASSATVGLATNEQFF.